Shown below are 23 T cell receptor beta chains from a single sample sequenced in a study of blood T cell repertoires in COVID-19. Method: immunoSEQ multiplex PCR; TCRdb's copy keeps in-frame clones and lacks some. The table records roughly 250,000 clones, 80% to 90% of them present only once. Sample: PBMCs or T cells enriched from blood (not recorded which). The receptors stem from a woman aged 25 to 39 who had recovered from COVID-19.

J is TRBJ1-2 and V is TRBV19, with 9 bases identical to TRBD1. Per germline, CDR1 LNHDA and CDR2 SQIVND (reference sequence). There are 16 residues in the CDR3. V was clipped by 1 base and J by 0 bases; unmatched bases: 3. CDR3 in DNA: TGTGCCAGTAGTATAGCCTGGGACAGGGCTAACTATGGCTACACCTTC. It specifies CASSIAWDRANYGYTF.

V gene TRBV10-3 combines with J gene TRBJ2-3; D remains unclear. The germline V gene has CDR1 ENHRY and CDR2 SYGVKD. The CDR3 has 11 residues. The V end was cut by 8 bases, the J end by 5 bases, with 8 bases between. The CDR3 DNA follows: TGTGCCATCGGTTACGGAGATACGCAGTATTTT. This sequence encodes CAIGYGDTQYF.

This clone was recorded once. The chain has TRBV28 and TRBJ1-5; D gene unclear. The CDR3 is made up of 14 amino acids. V lost 4 bases and J lost 2, with 9 bases in between. Germline V lookup: CDR1 MDHEN, CDR2 SYDVKM. The CDR3 region has the DNA TGTGCCAGCAGTTCCTCGAGGGGCAATCAGCCCCAGCATTTT. This encodes CASSSSRGNQPQHF. Using reference TRBV28 and TRBJ1-5 for the parts outside the CDR3, the full variable domain is DVKVTQSSRYLVKRTGEKVFLECVQDMDHENMFWYRQDPGLGLRLIYFSYDVKMKEKGDIPEGYSVSREKKERFSLILESASTNQTSMYLCASSSSRGNQPQHFGDGTRLSIL.

The V gene is TRBV2, the J gene TRBJ1-5; TRBD1 might be the D (6 bases). The ends were cut back, 3 bases at V and 6 bases at J, with 15 bases in the middle. The CDR3 runs 15 residues. CDR1 and CDR2 (germline): SNHLY, FYNNEI. Here the CDR3 reads CASSDGQGWTQPQHF. DNA of the CDR3: TGTGCCAGCAGTGATGGGCAGGGGTGGACTCAGCCCCAGCATTTT. Full variable domain (missing parts from reference TRBV2 and TRBJ1-5): EPEVTQTPSHQVTQMGQEVILRCVPISNHLYFYWYRQILGQKVEFLVSFYNNEISEKSEIFDDQFSVERPDGSNFTLKIRSTKLEDSAMYFCASSDGQGWTQPQHFGDGTRLSIL.

The V gene is TRBV5-6, the J gene TRBJ1-1; 9 positions match TRBD1. After removal of 4 bases from V and 1 base from J, the junction contained 5 bases not matched to a gene. Germline CDR1 and CDR2: SGHDT and YYEEEE. The CDR3 has 15 residues. The CDR3 coding sequence is TGTGCCAGCAGCGTCTTACAGGGGGCGAACACTGAAGCTTTCTTT. Translating it yields CASSVLQGANTEAFF.

The rearrangement uses TRBV6-1 and TRBJ1-4; 9 positions match TRBD1. Germline CDR1 and CDR2: MNHNS and SASEGT. V was clipped by 5 bases and J by 8 bases; unmatched bases: 6. The CDR3 covers 14 residues. For the CDR3, the DNA is TGTGCCAGCAGTAGGGGACAGGGACTCGAAAAACTGTTTTTT. Translated, it gives CASSRGQGLEKLFF.

The V gene is TRBV18, the J gene TRBJ1-3; the match to TRBD1 covers 8 bases. The CDR3 sequence is 17 residues long. CDR1 KGHSH and CDR2 LQKENI come from the germline V gene. J was trimmed by 0 bases and V by 3 bases; bases with no gene match: 7. For the CDR3, the DNA is TGTGCCAGCTCACCGCGACAGGGGATAGGCTCTGGAAACACCATATATTTT. Translating gives CASSPRQGIGSGNTIYF.

This clone was seen only once. V gene TRBV11-2 combines with J gene TRBJ1-5, with D maybe TRBD1 (6 bases). The CDR3 sequence is 14 residues long. The germline CDR1 and CDR2 sequences are SGHAT and FQNNGV. V was shortened by 7 bases and J by 5 bases, with 15 bases between the two germline ends. The CDR3 loop is CASKMGQGHQPQHF. CDR3 DNA sequence: TGTGCCAGCAAGATGGGACAAGGTCATCAGCCCCAGCATTTT.

The chain links TRBV19 to TRBJ2-1; TRBD2 matches at 13 bases. Germline CDR1 and CDR2: LNHDA and SQIVND (reference sequence). The CDR3 is made up of 16 amino acids. J lost 10 bases, V lost 1 base, and 7 bases had no gene match. The CDR3 DNA reads as TGTGCCAGTAGTATAGGACTAGCGGGGGGCCCCTCCGAGCAGTTCTTC. Protein: CASSIGLAGGPSEQFF. Combining the CDR3 with reference TRBV19 and TRBJ2-1 gives the whole variable domain DGGITQSPKYLFRKEGQNVTLSCEQNLNHDAMYWYRQDPGQGLRLIYYSQIVNDFQKGDIAEGYSVSREKKESFPLTVTSAQKNPTAFYLCASSIGLAGGPSEQFFGPGTRLTVL.

This clone appeared many times. The chain uses TRBV6-4 and TRBJ2-2, with TRBD2 matching over 11 bases. The V gene's germline CDR1 is MRHNA and CDR2 SNTAGT. This CDR3 is 14 amino acids long. V shed 6 bases and J 5 bases; nucleotides not matched to a gene: 2. CDR3 DNA sequence: TGTGCCAGCAGCCTAGCGGGAGGAACCGGGGAGCTGTTTTTT. It yields the protein CASSLAGGTGELFF.

This chain links TRBV3-1 (or the pseudogene TRBV3-2) with TRBJ2-7; 9 positions match TRBD1. This CDR3 comprises 12 residues. Germline loops: CDR1 LGHDT, CDR2 YNNKEL (reference sequence). V lost 3 bases to trimming and J lost 7 bases; unmatched junction nucleotides: 1. The CDR3 nucleotides read TGTGCCAGCAGCCACGGGACAGGGGAGCAGTACTTC. It is translated as CASSHGTGEQYF.

The V gene is TRBV30, the J gene TRBJ1-3; D is undetermined. The CDR3 covers 14 residues. Trimming took off 3 bases at V and 4 bases at J, with 13 bases between the two ends. Looked up from germline, CDR1 is GTSNPN and CDR2 is SVGIG (reference sequence). The CDR3 region is CAWSGIYAGNTIYF. CDR3 sequence (DNA): TGTGCCTGGAGCGGGATTTACGCCGGAAACACCATATATTTT.

CDR3 protein: CSASPPSSGASYEQYF. CDR3 nucleotides: TGCAGTGCTAGTCCCCCTTCTAGCGGGGCGTCCTACGAGCAGTACTTC. The chain couples TRBV20-1 to TRBJ2-7; 9 bases agree with TRBD2. The V segment lost 3 bases and the J segment 1 base; nucleotides outside the gene matches: 10. The CDR3 is made up of 16 amino acids. Germline loops: CDR1 DFQATT, CDR2 SNEGSKA (reference sequence).

The chain carries TRBV3-1 (or the pseudogene TRBV3-2) and TRBJ1-5; possibly TRBD1 for D (6 bases). Germline lookup yields CDR1 LGHDT and CDR2 YNNKEL (reference sequence). V dropped 3 bases and J dropped 3 bases, with 9 bases sitting between them. There are 14 residues in the CDR3. The CDR3 DNA sequence: TGTGCCAGCAGCCACCGGGACACCAATCAGCCCCAGCATTTT. Its protein is CASSHRDTNQPQHF.

V usage is TRBV30 and J usage is TRBJ1-6; the match to TRBD1 covers 7 bases. There are 15 residues in the CDR3. CDR1 is GTSNPN, CDR2 SVGIG, per germline (reference sequence). V was pared by 4 bases and J by 8 bases, with 11 bases of the junction left unmatched. In nucleotides, the CDR3 is TGTGCCTGGACCAATAGGGGACAGCAGCATTCACCCCTCCACTTT. Translation: CAWTNRGQQHSPLHF.

The chain has TRBV3-1 (or the pseudogene TRBV3-2) and TRBJ1-6; D unclear. CDR3 length equals 12 residues. V was clipped by 4 bases and J by 7 bases, with 5 bases between them. Germline assignment: CDR1 LGHDT and CDR2 YNNKEL (reference sequence). The CDR3 region has the DNA TGTGCCAGCAGCCCACAGAATTCACCCCTCCACTTT. Its protein product is CASSPQNSPLHF.

The CDR3 region has the DNA TGTGCCAGCTCACCTTTAGCGGAGAGCTCCTACAATGAGCAGTTCTTC. Amino acid sequence: CASSPLAESSYNEQFF. V usage is TRBV18 and J usage is TRBJ2-1; D may be TRBD2 (6 bases). The V end lost 3 bases, the J end lost 0 bases, and 12 bases lay between the germline ends. Germline-derived CDR1 and CDR2 are KGHSH and LQKENI. This CDR3 contains 16 residues.

The chain combines TRBV5-6 with TRBJ2-7; 9 nucleotides line up with TRBD1. In germline, CDR1 is SGHDT, CDR2 YYEEEE. Trimming removed 0 bases from V and 1 base from J; junction bases left unmatched: 8. CDR3 length: 17 amino acids. The CDR3 DNA reads TGTGCCAGCAGCTTGGGGTTGGGGACAGGGCAATCCTACGAGCAGTACTTC. It encodes CASSLGLGTGQSYEQYF.

The chain combines TRBV5-1 with TRBJ1-1; possibly TRBD1 for D (6 bases). V was pared by 1 base and J by 4 bases, with 17 bases between. The CDR3 is 16 amino acids. Germline CDR1 and CDR2: SGHRS and YFSETQ. Written as DNA, the CDR3 is TGCGCCAGCAGCTTGATGGGGGCGCAAAGAGGCACTGAAGCTTTCTTT. It is translated as CASSLMGAQRGTEAFF. The complete variable domain, with remaining parts taken from reference TRBV5-1 and TRBJ1-1, reads KAGVTQTPRYLIKTRGQQVTLSCSPISGHRSVSWYQQTPGQGLQFLFEYFSETQRNKGNFPGRFSGRQFSNSRSEMNVSTLELGDSALYLCASSLMGAQRGTEAFFGQGTRLTVV.

CDR3: CASSPTGHGYTF. CDR3 coding DNA: TGTGCCAGCAGTCCTACAGGGCACGGCTACACCTTC. The chain joins TRBV28 to TRBJ1-2, with D maybe TRBD1 (6 bases). CDR3 length: 12 residues. CDR1 is MDHEN and CDR2 is SYDVKM in the germline V gene. V lost 5 bases to trimming and J lost 8 bases, with 12 bases between them.

The chain couples TRBV9 to TRBJ2-1; possible D gene TRBD2, 6 bases. Trimming stripped 4 bases from V and 8 bases from J, with 16 bases between. The germline V gene encodes CDR1 SGDLS and CDR2 YYNGEE. CDR3 length equals 14 residues. CDR3 amino acids: CASSFLGTSDEQFF. For the CDR3, the DNA is TGTGCCAGCAGCTTTTTGGGGACTTCGGATGAGCAGTTCTTC.

This clone has only one observation. J is TRBJ2-5 and V is TRBV28; TRBD2 agrees at 12 bases. V lost 6 bases to trimming and J lost 1 base; unmatched junction nucleotides: 18. From germline, CDR1 is MDHEN and CDR2 SYDVKM. The CDR3 extends over 20 amino acids. CDR3 residues: CASRNNPGLAGRWGQETQYF. The CDR3, as DNA: TGTGCCAGCAGGAACAACCCAGGACTAGCGGGAAGGTGGGGCCAAGAGACCCAGTACTTC. Filled out from reference TRBV28 and TRBJ2-5, the complete variable domain reads DVKVTQSSRYLVKRTGEKVFLECVQDMDHENMFWYRQDPGLGLRLIYFSYDVKMKEKGDIPEGYSVSREKKERFSLILESASTNQTSMYLCASRNNPGLAGRWGQETQYFGPGTRLLVL.

DNA for the CDR3: TGCGCCAGCAGCCAAGATTCTAGCGGGTTCAACAATGAGCAGTTCTTC. Protein: CASSQDSSGFNNEQFF. The V and J genes are TRBV4-1 and TRBJ2-1; 8 positions agree with TRBD2. The V gene end was trimmed by 0 bases and the J gene end by 5 bases; junction bases not matched to a gene: 6. Looked up from germline, CDR1 is MGHRA and CDR2 is YSYEKL. The CDR3 loop spans 16 amino acids.